This T cell receptor beta chain was found in a study of T-cell memory formation after mild COVID-19. The sample holds a few counts of this clonotype. Its target is not known. Unmatched junction bases numbered 0, after V lost 4 bases and J lost 6 bases. The CDR3 sequence is 13 residues long. In germline, CDR1 is SQVTM, CDR2 ANQGSEA. With constant-segment primers, 5'RACE yielded cDNA libraries of TCR alpha and TCR beta that carried sample barcodes and UMIs. TCRdb re-analysed the 5' RACE reads in MiXCR, keeping a single row per CDR3 protein. The sample holds roughly 600,000 distinct CDR3 sequences, roughly 17% seen once. Study results and limitations: Contracting CD8+ clones were enriched in EMRA, CD4+ mainly in CM and EM.

The sequencing sample was made of PBMCs or a T cell subset sorted from them (not recorded which). The chain joins TRBV29-1 to TRBJ2-1, with TRBD2 matching 13 bases. This receptor was identified in an adult woman who had mild COVID-19 (a few samples of this study predate the infection). Cell type and time point are not known. The CDR3 sequence is CSVGLAGGNEQFF. The CDR3 DNA reads TGCAGCGTTGGACTAGCGGGAGGCAATGAGCAGTTCTTC.